A selection of T cell receptor beta chains follows, all from one sample in a study of blood T cell repertoires in COVID-19. Method: immunoSEQ multiplex PCR; TCRdb's copy keeps in-frame clones and lacks some. This table has about 150,000 clones, about 79% appearing once. Sequencing used PBMCs or T cells enriched from blood (not recorded which). The receptors here all came from a man aged 50 or older who had recovered from COVID-19. Both conserved end residues are part of each CDR3. D genes are given only for firm matches. Not all rows give a size; the values are once, few, many and, for expanded clones, a class.

J gene,D gene,clone size,V gene,CDR3 protein,CDR3 DNA
TRBJ1-5,.,few,TRBV3-1/TRBV3-2,CASSQVGSNQPQHF,TGTGCCAGCAGCCAAGTGGGCAGCAATCAGCCCCAGCATTTT
TRBJ2-7,TRBD2,.,TRBV7-2,CASSLLAGGSYEQYF,TGTGCCAGCAGCTTACTGGCCGGGGGGAGTTACGAGCAGTACTTC
TRBJ1-3,.,.,TRBV5-1,CASSRTDSSSGNTIYF,TGCGCCAGCAGTCGGACGGACTCTAGCTCTGGAAACACCATATATTTT
TRBJ1-2,.,.,TRBV12-5,CASGLSTDYGYTF,TGTGCTAGTGGTTTGTCGACAGACTATGGCTACACCTTC
TRBJ1-2,TRBD1,once,TRBV7-2,CASSSRTGPSYGYTF,TGTGCCAGCAGCTCTCGGACAGGGCCCTCCTATGGCTACACCTTC
TRBJ2-7,TRBD2,few,TRBV28,CASSLAGGSYEQYF,TGTGCCAGCAGTCTAGCGGGCGGATCCTACGAGCAGTACTTC
TRBJ1-1,TRBD1,.,TRBV27,CASSRGQGTLTTEAFF,TGTGCCAGCAGTCGTGGACAGGGGACTTTGACGACTGAAGCTTTCTTT
TRBJ1-2,.,.,TRBV7-2,CASSQNQGSYGYTF,TGTGCCAGCAGCCAGAACCAGGGGTCCTATGGCTACACCTTC
TRBJ2-5,.,once,TRBV5-6,CASSRYDRGQETQYF,TGTGCCAGCAGCCGATACGACAGAGGACAAGAGACCCAGTACTTC
TRBJ1-1,.,.,TRBV7-2,CASSFPGGNTEAFF,TGTGCCAGCAGCTTCCCGGGGGGCAACACTGAAGCTTTCTTT
TRBJ1-5,.,.,TRBV6-5,CASSYSGGDNQPQHF,TGTGCCAGCAGTTACTCAGGGGGAGACAATCAGCCCCAGCATTTT
TRBJ1-1,.,once,TRBV19,CASRQRMNTEAFF,TGTGCCAGTAGACAGAGAATGAACACTGAAGCTTTCTTT
TRBJ2-5,TRBD2,.,TRBV7-2,CASSSRTSGGAGETQYF,TGTGCCAGCAGCTCTAGGACTAGCGGGGGGGCCGGAGAGACCCAGTACTTC
TRBJ1-3,TRBD1,.,TRBV6-4,CASSDPNRGGNTIYF,TGTGCCAGCAGTGACCCAAACAGGGGCGGAAACACCATATATTTT
TRBJ1-2,TRBD1,.,TRBV5-1,CASSLGQGVNYGYTF,TGCGCCAGCAGCCTAGGACAGGGGGTAAACTATGGCTACACCTTC
TRBJ1-3,.,.,TRBV19,CASSPTQVNTIYF,TGTGCCAGTAGTCCCACACAGGTGAACACCATATATTTT
TRBJ2-7,.,.,TRBV18,CASSPLESSYEQYF,TGTGCCAGCTCACCACTTGAGTCCTCCTACGAGCAGTACTTC
TRBJ1-1,.,.,TRBV19,CASSIGLLMNTEAFF,TGTGCCAGTAGTATAGGACTCCTCATGAACACTGAAGCTTTCTTT
TRBJ1-6,.,.,TRBV30,CACPTGALSYNSPLHF,TGTGCCTGCCCGACAGGCGCCCTCTCCTATAATTCACCCCTCCACTTT
TRBJ2-5,TRBD1,.,TRBV18,CASSPGTGGETQYF,TGTGCCAGCTCACCTGGGACAGGGGGAGAGACCCAGTACTTC
TRBJ1-2,TRBD1,.,TRBV29-1,CSVGVGDSGYGYTF,TGCAGCGTAGGGGTAGGGGACAGCGGGTATGGCTACACCTTC
TRBJ1-4,.,few,TRBV27,CASSLGGRIWQTNEKLFF,TGTGCCAGCAGTTTGGGGGGGCGCATTTGGCAAACTAATGAAAAACTGTTTTTT
TRBJ2-1,.,.,TRBV7-2,CASSWERAYNEQFF,TGTGCCAGCAGCTGGGAGCGGGCCTACAATGAGCAGTTCTTC
TRBJ2-7,.,few,TRBV5-1,CASSLAEQGTSYEQYF,TGCGCCAGCAGCTTGGCCGAACAGGGGACTTCCTACGAGCAGTACTTC
TRBJ1-1,.,.,TRBV27,CASSLYRLNTEAFF,TGTGCCAGCAGTTTATACCGGTTAAACACTGAAGCTTTCTTT
TRBJ2-5,TRBD2,few,TRBV11-2,CASSFRLAGGQQETQYF,TGTGCCAGCAGCTTTCGACTAGCGGGGGGCCAACAAGAGACCCAGTACTTC
TRBJ2-3,TRBD2,.,TRBV10-3,CAIRVAGGNSSTDTQYF,TGTGCCATCAGGGTAGCGGGGGGGAACTCTAGCACAGATACGCAGTATTTT
TRBJ2-3,.,few,TRBV4-2,CASSQEGKGADTQYF,TGTGCCAGCAGCCAGGAGGGGAAAGGAGCAGATACGCAGTATTTT
TRBJ2-2,TRBD2,.,TRBV11-3,CASSPPTSGGARTGELFF,TGTGCCAGCAGCCCCCCGACTAGCGGGGGGGCGCGCACCGGGGAGCTGTTTTTT
TRBJ2-7,TRBD1,.,TRBV6-5,CASSYSKTGYEQYF,TGTGCCAGCAGTTATTCCAAGACAGGGTACGAGCAGTACTTC
TRBJ1-5,.,.,TRBV30,CAWSPKRQSGNQPQHF,TGTGCCTGGAGTCCCAAACGACAGTCGGGCAATCAGCCCCAGCATTTT
TRBJ1-4,.,.,TRBV5-8,CASSWGGVAKLFF,TGTGCCAGCAGCTGGGGAGGGGTAGCGAAACTGTTTTTT
TRBJ1-1,TRBD1,.,TRBV11-2,CASSGMDRANTEAFF,TGTGCCAGCAGCGGGATGGACAGGGCGAACACTGAAGCTTTCTTT